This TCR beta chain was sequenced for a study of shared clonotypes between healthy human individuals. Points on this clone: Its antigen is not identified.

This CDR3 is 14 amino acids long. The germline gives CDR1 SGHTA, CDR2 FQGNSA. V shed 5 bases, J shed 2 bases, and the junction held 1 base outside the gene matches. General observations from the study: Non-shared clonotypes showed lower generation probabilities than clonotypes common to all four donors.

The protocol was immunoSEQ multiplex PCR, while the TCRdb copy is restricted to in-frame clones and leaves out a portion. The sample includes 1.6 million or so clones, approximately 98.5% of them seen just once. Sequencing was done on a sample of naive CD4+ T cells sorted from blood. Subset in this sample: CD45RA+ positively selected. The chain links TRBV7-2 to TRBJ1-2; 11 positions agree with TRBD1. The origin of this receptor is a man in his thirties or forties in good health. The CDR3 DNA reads TGTGCCAGCAGCAGGACAGGGGGCAACTATGGCTACACCTTC. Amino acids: CASSRTGGNYGYTF.